These 18 T cell receptor beta chains were sequenced from one sample in a study of sequential checkpoint blockade in melanoma. Regarding treatment: randomized to nivolumab then ipilimumab (arm A) or the reverse (arm B). Sequencing was performed with immunoSEQ multiplex PCR; in TCRdb, only in-frame clones are kept and a portion is missing. Here the sample spans about 11,000 clones, approximately 81% being singletons. The specimen comprised CD8+ T cells sorted from blood (inferred from file names), sampled from a patient given nivolumab and ipilimumab in sequence. Source of these receptors: a human donor with melanoma.

V usage is TRBV5-1 and J usage is TRBJ2-3; 10 positions match TRBD2. From germline, CDR1 is SGHRS and CDR2 YFSETQ. This CDR3 comprises 15 residues. Trimming took 4 bases from V and 6 from J; bases not matched to a gene: 8. The CDR3 loop is CASSGLADLRDTQYF. The CDR3 DNA sequence: TGCGCCAGCAGCGGACTAGCGGACCTTCGGGATACGCAGTATTTT.

This clone appeared a few times. The chain joins TRBV30 to TRBJ2-6; 9 bases line up with TRBD1. The CDR3 has 16 residues. The trim removed 8 bases at V and 7 bases at J, leaving 15 bases unmatched. Germline loops: CDR1 GTSNPN, CDR2 SVGIG (reference sequence). The CDR3 loop is CAGFGDRASEANVLTF. DNA for the CDR3: TGTGCCGGCTTCGGGGACAGGGCCTCTGAAGCCAACGTCCTGACTTTC.

V usage is TRBV15 and J usage is TRBJ2-7; D is uncertain. The V end was cut by 0 bases, the J end by 4 bases, with 13 bases between. In germline, CDR1 is LNHNV, CDR2 YYDKDF (reference sequence). This CDR3 is 15 amino acids long. The CDR3 coding sequence is TGTGCCACCAGCAGAGAAAGAGGAGTTGGATACGAGCAGTACTTC. Translating gives CATSRERGVGYEQYF.

The rearrangement uses TRBV7-9 and TRBJ1-1; 8 bases line up with TRBD1. The germline CDR1 and CDR2 sequences are SEHNR and FQNEAQ (reference sequence). This CDR3 spans 15 amino acids. V trimming: 5 bases; J trimming: 8 bases; junction bases outside the gene matches: 13. The CDR3 protein is CASSAFPTGGTEAFF. In DNA form, the CDR3 reads TGTGCCAGCAGCGCCTTCCCTACAGGGGGAACCGAAGCTTTCTTT.

This clone was found once. The rearrangement joins TRBV9 to TRBJ2-7; possible D gene TRBD2, 5 bases. Trimming stripped 0 bases from V and 6 bases from J, with 7 bases between. The CDR3 is 12 residues long. CDR1 is SGDLS, CDR2 YYNGEE, per germline. The CDR3: CASSVDRGEQYF. CDR3 sequence (DNA): TGTGCCAGCAGCGTAGATCGGGGCGAGCAGTACTTC. The variable domain in full, completed from reference TRBV9 and TRBJ2-7, reads DSGVTQTPKHLITATGQRVTLRCSPRSGDLSVYWYQQSLDQGLQFLIQYYNGEERAKGNILERFSAQQFPDLHSELNLSSLELGDSALYFCASSVDRGEQYFGPGTRLTVT.

The V call is TRBV15, the J call TRBJ1-1, with TRBD1 matching over 7 bases. V was clipped by 3 bases and J by 8 bases; unmatched bases: 3. Germline assignment: CDR1 LNHNV and CDR2 YYDKDF (reference sequence). This CDR3 has 12 residues. CDR3 region: CATSSSGGEAFF. CDR3 nucleotide sequence: TGTGCCACCAGCAGTTCAGGGGGGGAAGCTTTCTTT.

This clone was detected only a few times. The V gene is TRBV7-9, the J gene TRBJ2-7; D is undetermined. V dropped 5 bases and J dropped 3 bases, with 8 bases sitting between them. The CDR3 covers 12 residues. Germline values: CDR1 SEHNR, CDR2 FQNEAQ (reference sequence). As DNA, the CDR3 is TGTGCCAGCAGCACCGACTTCTACGAGCAGTACTTC. Translated, it gives CASSTDFYEQYF.

The genes are TRBV30 and TRBJ2-1, with TRBD2 matching over 13 bases. The CDR3 loop spans 17 amino acids. The germline CDR1 and CDR2 sequences are GTSNPN and SVGIG (reference sequence). V gave up 4 bases and J gave up 8 bases; unmatched junction bases: 14. The CDR3 DNA reads TGTGCCTGGACCCCTCTCGGACTAGCGGGAGTTAGAGATGAGCAGTTCTTC. This encodes CAWTPLGLAGVRDEQFF.

A single count supports this clone. The chain recombines TRBV9 with TRBJ1-5; a possible D gene is TRBD1 (5 bases). Germline CDR1 SGDLS, CDR2 YYNGEE. Trimming removed 7 bases from V and 1 base from J, with 12 bases in between. The CDR3 extends over 14 amino acids. Here the CDR3 DNA reads TGTGCCAGCGGGCAAGGGGCCAGCAATCAGCCCCAGCATTTT. Translated, it gives CASGQGASNQPQHF. The whole variable domain, remainder taken from reference TRBV9 and TRBJ1-5, is DSGVTQTPKHLITATGQRVTLRCSPRSGDLSVYWYQQSLDQGLQFLIQYYNGEERAKGNILERFSAQQFPDLHSELNLSSLELGDSALYFCASGQGASNQPQHFGDGTRLSIL.

The V call is TRBV19, the J call TRBJ1-5; D is possibly TRBD1 (5 bases). The germline V gene has CDR1 LNHDA and CDR2 SQIVND (reference sequence). The CDR3 extends over 14 amino acids. Trimming removed 3 bases at V and 6 bases at J, with 12 bases between. The CDR3 DNA follows: TGTGCCAGTAGTATGACGGGGGGGGTTCAGCCCCAGCATTTT. Its protein is CASSMTGGVQPQHF.

The chain uses TRBV10-1 and TRBJ2-7; 7 nucleotides line up with TRBD1. Losses at the gene ends were 2 bases for V and 6 bases for J; bases not matched to a gene: 7. CDR1 is WNHNN, CDR2 SYGVQD, per germline (reference sequence). The CDR3 loop spans 14 amino acids. This CDR3 is CASSEAGTAVEQYF. DNA for the CDR3: TGCGCCAGCAGTGAGGCAGGGACAGCGGTCGAGCAGTACTTC.

This rearrangement joins TRBV7-9 to TRBJ2-1, with 11 nucleotides matching TRBD2. Looked up from germline, CDR1 is SEHNR and CDR2 is FQNEAQ (reference sequence). The CDR3 totals 17 residues. V shed 2 bases and J 6 bases; nucleotides not matched to a gene: 9. In DNA form, the CDR3 reads TGTGCCAGCAGCTTACCGACTGGACTAGCGGGCGTCAATGAGCAGTTCTTC. Encoded protein: CASSLPTGLAGVNEQFF.

V is TRBV9 and J is TRBJ2-1; 8 bases line up with TRBD2. The V gene's germline CDR1 is SGDLS and CDR2 YYNGEE. The CDR3 covers 15 residues. With V trimmed by 0 bases and J by 9 bases, 8 bases remained unmatched. CDR3 sequence (DNA): TGTGCCAGCAGCGTAGGGTTAGCGGGAAGTGGTGAGCAGTTCTTC. Residues: CASSVGLAGSGEQFF.

The chain couples TRBV9 to TRBJ2-2; TRBD1 might be the D (6 bases). The CDR3 loop spans 15 amino acids. The germline gives CDR1 SGDLS, CDR2 YYNGEE. The V and J ends lost 2 bases and 4 bases respectively, with 12 bases between them. The CDR3 bases are TGTGCCAGCAGCGTTTCCAGGGGTCCCACCGGGGAGCTGTTTTTT. Translated, it gives CASSVSRGPTGELFF.

This chain connects TRBV5-1 to TRBJ1-2, with a tentative D call TRBD1 (6 bases). CDR3 length: 16 residues. Between the trimmed V and J ends, which lost 7 bases and 8 bases, there was a span of 27 bases. Germline CDR1 is SGHRS and CDR2 is YFSETQ. The CDR3 nucleotides are TGCGCCAGCGGGCCAAGTGCAGGGGTTGGGATAGAAGGCTACACCTTC. Translating it yields CASGPSAGVGIEGYTF.

This clone was detected a few times. V usage is TRBV7-9 and J usage is TRBJ1-3; D remains unclear. Deletions cut 1 base from V and 0 bases from J, with 13 bases between. Per the germline V gene, CDR1 is SEHNR and CDR2 is FQNEAQ (reference sequence). This CDR3 is 17 amino acids long. The CDR3 DNA sequence: TGTGCCAGCAGCTTAGATGATGTAGTCATCTCTGGAAACACCATATATTTT. It codes for CASSLDDVVISGNTIYF.

The DNA of the CDR3 is TGTGCCAGCAGTGACTCGACTAGCGGGGGGGCTGAGCAGTTCTTC. This sequence encodes CASSDSTSGGAEQFF. V gene TRBV6-4 combines with J gene TRBJ2-1; 14 nucleotides align to TRBD2. Trimming at V came to 0 bases and at J to 9 bases, leaving 1 base not matched to a gene. The germline V gene encodes CDR1 MRHNA and CDR2 SNTAGT. This CDR3 has 15 amino acids.

Notes on this clone: The final CDR3 position lacks the conserved phenylalanine or tryptophan, pointing to a likely read error. V and J are TRBV7-9 and TRBJ2-7; 9 bases line up with TRBD1. The length of the CDR3 is 18 residues. V trimming: 5 bases; J trimming: 3 bases; junction bases outside the gene matches: 17. CDR1 and CDR2 from the germline V gene are SEHNR and FQNEAQ (reference sequence). DNA for the CDR3: TGTGCCAGCAGCCCGGGGACCGGATCCGGGACAGGGATCTACGAGCAGTACCTC. It encodes CASSPGTGSGTGIYEQYL.